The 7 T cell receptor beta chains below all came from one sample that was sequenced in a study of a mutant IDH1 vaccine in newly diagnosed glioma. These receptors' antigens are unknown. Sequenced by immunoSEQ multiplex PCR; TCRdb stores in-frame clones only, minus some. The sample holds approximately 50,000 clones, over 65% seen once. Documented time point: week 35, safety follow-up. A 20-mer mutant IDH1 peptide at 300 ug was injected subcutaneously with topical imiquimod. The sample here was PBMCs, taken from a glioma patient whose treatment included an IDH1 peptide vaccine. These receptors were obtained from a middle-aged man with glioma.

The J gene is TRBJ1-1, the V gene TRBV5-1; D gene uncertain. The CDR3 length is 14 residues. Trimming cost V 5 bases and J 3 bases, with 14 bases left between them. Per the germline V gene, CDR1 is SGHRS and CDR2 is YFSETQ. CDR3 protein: CASRDSLGYTEAFF. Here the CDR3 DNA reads TGCGCCAGCAGGGATAGCCTCGGGTACACTGAAGCTTTCTTT. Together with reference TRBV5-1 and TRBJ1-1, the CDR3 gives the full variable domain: KAGVTQTPRYLIKTRGQQVTLSCSPISGHRSVSWYQQTPGQGLQFLFEYFSETQRNKGNFPGRFSGRQFSNSRSEMNVSTLELGDSALYLCASRDSLGYTEAFFGQGTRLTVV.

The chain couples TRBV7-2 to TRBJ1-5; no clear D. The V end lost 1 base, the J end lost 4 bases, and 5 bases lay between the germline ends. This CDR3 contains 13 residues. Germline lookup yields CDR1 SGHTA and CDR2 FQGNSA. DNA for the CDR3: TGTGCCAGCAGCTTAGACCTGAATCAGCCCCAGCATTTT. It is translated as CASSLDLNQPQHF.

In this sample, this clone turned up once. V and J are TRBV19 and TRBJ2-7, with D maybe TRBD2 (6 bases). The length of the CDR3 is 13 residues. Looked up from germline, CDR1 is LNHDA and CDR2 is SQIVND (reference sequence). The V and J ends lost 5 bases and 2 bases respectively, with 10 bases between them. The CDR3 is CASSSSGPYEQYF. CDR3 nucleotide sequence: TGTGCCAGTAGTTCCAGCGGGCCCTACGAGCAGTACTTC. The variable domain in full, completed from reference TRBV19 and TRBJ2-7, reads DGGITQSPKYLFRKEGQNVTLSCEQNLNHDAMYWYRQDPGQGLRLIYYSQIVNDFQKGDIAEGYSVSREKKESFPLTVTSAQKNPTAFYLCASSSSGPYEQYFGPGTRLTVT.

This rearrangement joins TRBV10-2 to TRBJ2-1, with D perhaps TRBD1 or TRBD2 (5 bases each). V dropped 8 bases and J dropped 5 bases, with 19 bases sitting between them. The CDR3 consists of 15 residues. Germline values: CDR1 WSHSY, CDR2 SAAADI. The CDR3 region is CASLHLRDPNNEQFF. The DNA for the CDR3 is TGCGCCAGCCTGCACCTCCGGGACCCCAACAATGAGCAGTTCTTC.

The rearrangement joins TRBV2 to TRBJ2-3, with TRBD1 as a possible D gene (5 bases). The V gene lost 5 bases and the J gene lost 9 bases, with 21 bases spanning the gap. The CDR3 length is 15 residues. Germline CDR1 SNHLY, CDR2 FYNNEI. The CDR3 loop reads CASSPAQGEGRTQYF. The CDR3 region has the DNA TGTGCCAGCAGTCCAGCACAAGGGGAAGGTCGGACGCAGTATTTT.

The CDR3 region has the DNA TGTGCCAGCAGCTTGGGAGGGGCTGGTAACGAGCAGTACGTC. Amino acids: CASSLGGAGNEQYV. This rearrangement joins TRBV5-6 to TRBJ2-7; D might be TRBD1 or TRBD2, each matching 5 bases. Germline lookup yields CDR1 SGHDT and CDR2 YYEEEE. Trimming removed 0 bases from V and 5 bases from J, with 12 bases in between. This CDR3 contains 14 residues.

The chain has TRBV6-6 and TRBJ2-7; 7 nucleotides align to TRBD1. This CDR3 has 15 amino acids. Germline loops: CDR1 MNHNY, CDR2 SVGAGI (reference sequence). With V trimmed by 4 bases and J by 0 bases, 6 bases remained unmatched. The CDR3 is CASSLQGVSSYEQYF. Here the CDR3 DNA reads TGTGCCAGCAGTTTGCAGGGGGTTAGCTCCTACGAGCAGTACTTC.